These T cell receptor beta chains were read from a single sample in a study of blood T cell repertoires in COVID-19. Sequenced by immunoSEQ multiplex PCR; TCRdb stores in-frame clones only, minus some. The sample contains roughly 320,000 clones, approximately 85% of which appear only once. Material for sequencing was peripheral blood. All receptors come from a human donor in a cohort sampled during active COVID-19. Each CDR3 is given with its conserved first and last residue. A D gene is named only where the DNA matches it firmly. Clone size is given for some rows only: seen once, a few or many times, or a class if the clone is expanded.

v_gene,abundance,d_gene,j_gene,CDR3aa,CDR3nt
TRBV6-5,-,TRBD1,TRBJ1-2,CASRGTGQGYGYTF,TGTGCCAGCAGGGGGACGGGACAGGGCTATGGCTACACCTTC
TRBV9,once,-,TRBJ1-2,CASSVTLTGANYGYTF,TGTGCCAGCAGCGTTACCCTGACAGGCGCTAACTATGGCTACACCTTC
TRBV13,-,TRBD1,TRBJ1-1,CASRVQGAIGNTEAFF,TGTGCCAGCAGAGTACAGGGGGCTATTGGGAACACTGAAGCTTTCTTT
TRBV27,-,-,TRBJ1-6,CASSLLAGPLRGSPLHF,TGTGCCAGCAGTTTACTGGCAGGGCCCCTTCGTGGTTCACCCCTCCACTTT
TRBV7-2,once,TRBD1,TRBJ1-5,CASSSTGGGPPQHF,TGTGCCAGCAGCTCAACAGGGGGCGGCCCGCCCCAGCATTTT
TRBV5-8,-,-,TRBJ2-3,CASSLVGASSDTQYF,TGTGCCAGCAGCTTGGTGGGGGCCAGTTCAGATACGCAGTATTTT
TRBV6-5,-,TRBD2,TRBJ2-7,CASSYSISSGGYEQYF,TGTGCCAGCAGTTACTCGATCTCTAGCGGGGGTTACGAGCAGTACTTC
TRBV9,once,TRBD1,TRBJ1-3,CASSVAPGQITTIYF,TGTGCCAGCAGCGTAGCCCCGGGACAGATAACTACCATATATTTT
TRBV14,-,-,TRBJ1-3,CASSQGPVPGNTIYF,TGTGCCAGCAGCCAAGGTCCGGTTCCTGGAAACACCATATATTTT
TRBV15,-,TRBD1,TRBJ2-4,CATSRRGTGTGERNIQYF,TGTGCCACCAGCAGGAGGGGCACCGGGACAGGGGAAAGAAACATTCAGTACTTC
TRBV4-1,-,-,TRBJ2-7,CASSQVSDSPHEQYF,TGCGCCAGCAGCCAAGTAAGCGACAGTCCCCACGAGCAGTACTTC
TRBV27,-,TRBD2,TRBJ2-3,CASSSPSELAGGLATQYF,TGTGCCAGCAGTTCACCTTCAGAACTAGCGGGGGGGCTGGCTACGCAGTATTTT
TRBV5-1,few,TRBD1,TRBJ2-1,CASSSTGNSYNEQFF,TGCGCCAGCAGCTCGACAGGGAACTCCTACAATGAGCAGTTCTTC
TRBV5-4,-,-,TRBJ1-4,CASSSGVLNEKLFF,TGTGCCAGCAGCTCGGGGGTACTGAATGAAAAACTGTTTTTT
TRBV5-1,-,-,TRBJ1-3,CASSLYTSGNTIYF,TGCGCCAGCAGCTTGTATACATCTGGAAACACCATATATTTT
TRBV3-1/TRBV3-2,-,-,TRBJ2-1,CASSQDEEYNEQFF,TGTGCCAGCAGCCAAGATGAAGAGTACAATGAGCAGTTCTTC
TRBV6-2/TRBV6-3,-,-,TRBJ1-1,CASSWDPGQDTEAFF,TGTGCCAGCAGTTGGGACCCGGGACAAGACACTGAAGCTTTCTTT
TRBV7-5,-,-,TRBJ2-7,CVRSFGSTPGYEQYF,TGTGTCAGAAGCTTTGGGAGCACCCCGGGGTACGAGCAGTACTTC
TRBV6-6,-,TRBD1,TRBJ1-1,CASSSGQMNTEAFF,TGTGCCAGCAGCTCGGGACAGATGAACACTGAAGCTTTCTTT
TRBV12-3/TRBV12-4,-,-,TRBJ1-1,CASSLGDTEAFF,TGTGCCAGCAGTTTGGGAGACACTGAAGCTTTCTTT
TRBV3-1/TRBV3-2,-,-,TRBJ1-2,CASSQVRQGIIYYGYTF,TGTGCCAGCAGCCAAGTGCGGCAGGGGATAATATACTATGGCTACACCTTC
TRBV7-8,-,-,TRBJ1-5,CASSLLSDQPQHF,TGTGCCAGCAGCTTACTGTCGGATCAGCCCCAGCATTTT
TRBV7-3,once,-,TRBJ1-2,CASSEGFGDGYTF,TGTGCCAGCAGCGAGGGATTTGGGGATGGCTACACCTTC
TRBV10-3,-,-,TRBJ1-4,CAHSSAEAEKLFF,TGTGCCCACTCATCCGCGGAGGCCGAAAAACTGTTTTTT
TRBV18,few,TRBD1,TRBJ1-5,CASSQQGDQPQHF,TGTGCCAGCTCCCAACAGGGGGATCAGCCCCAGCATTTT
TRBV19,few,TRBD1,TRBJ1-2,CASTRDRISYTF,TGTGCCAGTACGAGGGACAGAATTTCCTACACCTTC
TRBV7-9,-,-,TRBJ1-1,CASSLAVDQGKNTEAFF,TGTGCCAGCAGCTTAGCAGTTGACCAGGGGAAGAACACTGAAGCTTTCTTT
TRBV3-1/TRBV3-2,once,-,TRBJ1-1,CASSQAVAAEAFF,TGTGCCAGCAGCCAAGCGGTGGCGGCTGAAGCTTTCTTT
TRBV7-2,few,TRBD2,TRBJ2-2,CASSLGGLAGLVGELFF,TGTGCCAGCAGCTTAGGGGGACTAGCGGGGTTGGTCGGGGAGCTGTTTTTT
TRBV24-1,-,TRBD2,TRBJ2-7,CATSDTGGYEQYF,TGTGCCACCAGTGATACGGGGGGCTACGAGCAGTACTTC
TRBV7-9,-,TRBD1,TRBJ2-5,CASSPGDRQQETQYF,TGTGCCAGCAGCCCAGGGGACAGGCAACAAGAGACCCAGTACTTC
TRBV2,few,-,TRBJ2-7,CASSPYIEQYF,TGTGCCAGCAGTCCTTATATTGAGCAGTACTTC
TRBV2,-,-,TRBJ2-3,CASSDGGGGHTDTQYF,TGTGCCAGCAGTGACGGTGGCGGGGGACACACAGATACGCAGTATTTT
TRBV6-1,-,-,TRBJ1-1,CASSEGAGGTEAFF,TGTGCCAGCAGTGAAGGGGCCGGAGGTACTGAAGCTTTCTTT
TRBV2,-,TRBD1,TRBJ1-6,CASRDRLSSRLSYNSPLHF,TGTGCCAGCAGGGACAGGTTAAGCAGTCGTCTCTCCTATAATTCACCCCTTCACTTT
TRBV5-8,-,-,TRBJ1-1,CASALLGRAEAFF,TGTGCCAGCGCTCTCCTGGGTCGGGCTGAAGCTTTCTTT
TRBV30,-,-,TRBJ2-6,CAGTRGGGANVLTF,TGTGCCGGAACCCGAGGTGGTGGGGCCAACGTCCTGACTTTC
TRBV7-8,-,-,TRBJ1-5,CASSGQLPPQHF,TGTGCCAGCAGCGGACAGCTTCCCCCCCAGCATTTT
TRBV4-1,-,-,TRBJ1-4,CASSQGGTGRGEKLFF,TGCGCCAGCAGCCAAGGGGGGACCGGGAGGGGTGAAAAACTGTTTTTT
TRBV6-4,many,TRBD1,TRBJ2-7,CASSDQGAGEQYF,TGTGCCAGCAGTGATCAGGGGGCGGGCGAGCAGTACTTC
TRBV30,few,TRBD2,TRBJ2-7,CAWSPGGVYEQYF,TGTGCCTGGAGTCCGGGGGGGGTTTACGAGCAGTACTTC
TRBV3-1/TRBV3-2,-,-,TRBJ1-2,CASSQVSGGYTF,TGTGCCAGCAGCCAAGTCTCAGGTGGCTACACCTTC
TRBV5-6,-,-,TRBJ2-7,CASSLRSYEQYF,TGTGCCAGCAGCCTGCGCTCCTACGAGCAGTACTTC
TRBV27,-,-,TRBJ2-3,CASSVRVTDTQYF,TGTGCCAGCAGTGTCCGGGTCACAGATACGCAGTATTTT
TRBV6-5,-,-,TRBJ2-7,CASSWGRGAYEQYF,TGTGCCAGCAGTTGGGGCAGGGGCGCCTACGAGCAGTACTTC
TRBV7-6,-,-,TRBJ2-3,CASSLISGDTQYF,TGTGCCAGCAGCTTAATTTCGGGAGATACGCAGTATTTT
TRBV7-2,many,TRBD1,TRBJ1-5,CASSLKGAVQPQHF,TGTGCCAGCAGCTTGAAGGGGGCCGTTCAGCCCCAGCATTTT
TRBV6-5,-,TRBD1,TRBJ1-4,CASSTRDRAEKLFF,TGTGCCAGCAGCACCCGGGACAGGGCTGAAAAACTGTTTTTT
TRBV19,-,TRBD2,TRBJ2-1,CASSLSGGSYNEQFF,TGTGCCAGTAGTCTTAGCGGGGGAAGCTACAATGAGCAGTTCTTC
TRBV5-1,-,-,TRBJ2-5,CASSGSGVMETQYF,TGCGCCAGCAGCGGTTCGGGGGTGATGGAGACCCAGTACTTC